These T cell receptor beta chains were read from a single sample in a study of cytomegalovirus exposure and HLA in healthy donors. The data were produced by immunoSEQ multiplex PCR, yet TCRdb's version contains in-frame clones alone and is incomplete. The table records about 240,000 clones, roughly 89% of them present only once. Sequencing used PBMCs. All receptors derive from a young man in good health and CMV-seronegative. The CDR3 runs from the conserved cysteine through the conserved F or W. D genes are given only for firm matches. Size values are once, few and many counts, or a class for expanded clones, and some rows have none.

>NA|TRBJ1-6|TRBV5-4|TRBD1
TGTGCCAGCAGCCCACGGACAGGGAGCTCACCCCTCCACTTT
CASSPRTGSSPLHF
>NA|TRBJ2-1|TRBV27|TRBD2
TGTGCCAGCAGTTCTACTAGCGGTACTCTTGGGAATGAGCAGTTCTTC
CASSSTSGTLGNEQFF
>once|TRBJ2-3|TRBV7-9|TRBD2
TGTGCCAGCAGCGCACTAGCGGTTAGCACAGATACGCAGTATTTT
CASSALAVSTDTQYF
>NA|TRBJ1-5|TRBV28|TRBD1
TGTGCCAGCAGACCCGGGACAGGATGGAATCAGCCCCAGCATTTT
CASRPGTGWNQPQHF
>NA|TRBJ2-7|TRBV2|NA
TGTGCCAGCAGTGTTCTCCACGAGCAGTACTTC
CASSVLHEQYF
>NA|TRBJ1-5|TRBV6-1|NA
TGTGCCAGCAGTGGCAGGGTAGGCAATCAGCCCCAGCATTTT
CASSGRVGNQPQHF
>NA|TRBJ2-5|TRBV14|NA
TGTGCCAGCAGCCAAGATCCGGGGACCCAGTACTTC
CASSQDPGTQYF
>NA|TRBJ2-1|TRBV9|TRBD1
TGTGCCAGCAGTGTCGGGACAGTCTCCTACAATGAGCAGTTCTTC
CASSVGTVSYNEQFF
>once|TRBJ1-2|TRBV2|NA
TGTGCCAGCAGGCCCATCGTAAAGCAATGGGGCTACACCTTC
CASRPIVKQWGYTF
>NA|TRBJ1-2|TRBV28|NA
TGTGCCAGCAGTTTTATCCTGGCCGGGGGCTACACCTTC
CASSFILAGGYTF
>NA|TRBJ2-2|TRBV6-5|TRBD2
TGTGCCAGCAGTTCGTGGACTAGCCCCGGGGAGCTGTTTTTT
CASSSWTSPGELFF
>NA|TRBJ1-2|TRBV27|NA
TGTGCCAGCAGTCCAACGCACAGGGATGGCTACACCTTC
CASSPTHRDGYTF
>NA|TRBJ1-1|TRBV5-1|NA
TGCGCCAGCAGAGCTGACACGATGAACACTGAAGCTTTCTTT
CASRADTMNTEAFF
>NA|TRBJ1-3|TRBV7-9|TRBD1
TGTGCCAGCAGCCGGGACAGAGGGGAAAACACCATATATTTT
CASSRDRGENTIYF
>NA|TRBJ2-3|TRBV27|TRBD2
TGTGCCAGCAGTCCCCGCAGAGCGGGGGCTGGAGATACGCAGTATTTT
CASSPRRAGAGDTQYF
>NA|TRBJ2-2|TRBV7-6|TRBD1
TGTGCCAGCAGCTTATCGACAGGGGGCTTTACCGGGGAGCTGTTTTTT
CASSLSTGGFTGELFF
>many|TRBJ1-2|TRBV7-9|NA
TGTGCCAGCACCCTCGGGGGGGCTAACTATGGCTACACCTTC
CASTLGGANYGYTF